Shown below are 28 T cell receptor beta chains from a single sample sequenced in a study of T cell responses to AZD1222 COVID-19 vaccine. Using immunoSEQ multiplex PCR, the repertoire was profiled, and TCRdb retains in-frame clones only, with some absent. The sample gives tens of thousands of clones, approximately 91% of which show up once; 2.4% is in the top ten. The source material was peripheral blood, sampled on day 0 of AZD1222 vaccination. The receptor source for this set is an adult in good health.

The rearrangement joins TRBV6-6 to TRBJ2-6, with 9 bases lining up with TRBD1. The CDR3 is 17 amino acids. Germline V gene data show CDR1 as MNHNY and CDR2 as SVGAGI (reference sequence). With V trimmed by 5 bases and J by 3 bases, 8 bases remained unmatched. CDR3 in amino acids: CASSRSTGGGGANVLTF. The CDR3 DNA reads TGTGCCAGCAGTCGATCTACAGGGGGCGGTGGGGCCAACGTCCTGACTTTC.

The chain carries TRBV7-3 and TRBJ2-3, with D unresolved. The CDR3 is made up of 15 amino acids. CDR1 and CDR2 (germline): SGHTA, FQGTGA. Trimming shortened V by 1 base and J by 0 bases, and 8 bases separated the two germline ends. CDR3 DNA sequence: TGTGCCAGCAGCTTAAGTCAGGATAGCACAGATACGCAGTATTTT. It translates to CASSLSQDSTDTQYF.

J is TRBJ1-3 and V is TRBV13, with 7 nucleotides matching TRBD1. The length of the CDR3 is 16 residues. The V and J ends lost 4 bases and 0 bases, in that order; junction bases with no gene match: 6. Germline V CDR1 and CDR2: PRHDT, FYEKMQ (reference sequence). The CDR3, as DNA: TGTGCCAGCAGCTCCTCGGGACAGCGCTCTGGAAACACCATATATTTT. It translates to CASSSSGQRSGNTIYF.

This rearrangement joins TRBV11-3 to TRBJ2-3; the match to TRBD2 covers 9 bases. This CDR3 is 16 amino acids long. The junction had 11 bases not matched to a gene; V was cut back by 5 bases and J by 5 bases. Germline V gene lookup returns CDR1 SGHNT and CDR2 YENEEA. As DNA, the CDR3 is TGTGCCAGCAGCCTAGGGATTAATAGCGGGGGAGATACGCAGTATTTT. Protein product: CASSLGINSGGDTQYF.

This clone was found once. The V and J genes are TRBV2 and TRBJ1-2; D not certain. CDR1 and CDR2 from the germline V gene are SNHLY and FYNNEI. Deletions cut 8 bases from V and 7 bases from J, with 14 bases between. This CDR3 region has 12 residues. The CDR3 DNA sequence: TGTGCCAGCGGAGTAGGTTCTTTTGGCTACACCTTC. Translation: CASGVGSFGYTF.

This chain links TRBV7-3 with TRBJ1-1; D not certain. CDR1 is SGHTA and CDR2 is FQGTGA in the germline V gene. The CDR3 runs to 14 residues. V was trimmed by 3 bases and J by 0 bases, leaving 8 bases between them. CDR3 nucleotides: TGTGCCAGCAGCTTGCTCGGGGTGAACACTGAAGCTTTCTTT. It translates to CASSLLGVNTEAFF.

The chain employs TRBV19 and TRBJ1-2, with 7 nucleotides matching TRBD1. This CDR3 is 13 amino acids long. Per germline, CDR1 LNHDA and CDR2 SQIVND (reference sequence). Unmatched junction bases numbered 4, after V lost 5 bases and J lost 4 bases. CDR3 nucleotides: TGTGCCAGTAGTTCGACAGGGAGCTATGGCTACACCTTC. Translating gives CASSSTGSYGYTF.

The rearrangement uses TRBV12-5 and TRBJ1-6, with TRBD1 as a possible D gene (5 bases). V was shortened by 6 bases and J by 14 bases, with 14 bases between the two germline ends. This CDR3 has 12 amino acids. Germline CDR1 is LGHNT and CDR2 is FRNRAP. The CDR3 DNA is TGTGCTAGTGGGCGACAGCCCGCAGCCCTCCACTTT. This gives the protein CASGRQPAALHF. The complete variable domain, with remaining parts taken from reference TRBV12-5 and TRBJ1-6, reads DARVTQTPRHKVTEMGQEVTMRCQPILGHNTVFWYRQTMMQGLELLAYFRNRAPLDDSGMPKDRFSAEMPDATLATLKIQPSEPRDSAVYFCASGRQPAALHFGNGTRLTVT.

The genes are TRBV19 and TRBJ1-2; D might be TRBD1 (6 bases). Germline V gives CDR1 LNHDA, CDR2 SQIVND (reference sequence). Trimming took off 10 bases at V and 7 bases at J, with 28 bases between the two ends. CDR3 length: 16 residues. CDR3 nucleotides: TGTGCCACCGAACATTGGTCCACAGGGTCTGTCGGTGGCTACACCTTC. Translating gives CATEHWSTGSVGGYTF.

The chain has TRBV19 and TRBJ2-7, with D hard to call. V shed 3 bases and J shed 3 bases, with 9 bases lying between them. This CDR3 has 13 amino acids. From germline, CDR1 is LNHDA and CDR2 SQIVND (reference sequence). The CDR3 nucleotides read TGTGCCAGTAGTATTGTCGGGTTCTACGAGCAGTACTTC. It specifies CASSIVGFYEQYF.

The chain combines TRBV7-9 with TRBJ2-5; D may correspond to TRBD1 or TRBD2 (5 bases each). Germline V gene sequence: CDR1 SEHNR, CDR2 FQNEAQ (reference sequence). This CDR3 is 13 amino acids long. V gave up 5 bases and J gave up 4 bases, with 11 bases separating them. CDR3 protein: CASSRGEGETQYF. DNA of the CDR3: TGTGCCAGCAGCAGGGGAGAAGGAGAGACCCAGTACTTC.

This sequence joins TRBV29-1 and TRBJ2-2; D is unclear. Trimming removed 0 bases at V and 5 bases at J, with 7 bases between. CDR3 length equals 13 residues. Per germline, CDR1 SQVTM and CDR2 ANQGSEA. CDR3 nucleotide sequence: TGCAGCGTTGAAGAGAGACGAACCGGGGAGCTGTTTTTT. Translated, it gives CSVEERRTGELFF.

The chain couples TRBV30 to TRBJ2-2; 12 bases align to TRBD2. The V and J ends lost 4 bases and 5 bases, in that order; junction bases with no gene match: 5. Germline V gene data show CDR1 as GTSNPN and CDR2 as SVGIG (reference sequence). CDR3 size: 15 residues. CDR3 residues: CAWTGLAGWTGELFF. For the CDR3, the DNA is TGTGCCTGGACCGGACTAGCGGGGTGGACCGGGGAGCTGTTTTTT.

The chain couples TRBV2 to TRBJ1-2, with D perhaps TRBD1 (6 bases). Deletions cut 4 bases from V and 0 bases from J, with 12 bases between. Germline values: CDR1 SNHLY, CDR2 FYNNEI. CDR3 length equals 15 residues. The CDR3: CASSGLTGPNYGYTF. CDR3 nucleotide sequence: TGTGCCAGCAGTGGGCTGACAGGTCCTAACTATGGCTACACCTTC.

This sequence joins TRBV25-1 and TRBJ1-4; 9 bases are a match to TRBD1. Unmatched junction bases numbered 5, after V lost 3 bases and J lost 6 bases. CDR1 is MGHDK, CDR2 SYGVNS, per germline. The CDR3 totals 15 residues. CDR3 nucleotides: TGTGCCAGCAGTGATACAGGGGGCTCCGATGAAAAACTGTTTTTT. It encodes CASSDTGGSDEKLFF.

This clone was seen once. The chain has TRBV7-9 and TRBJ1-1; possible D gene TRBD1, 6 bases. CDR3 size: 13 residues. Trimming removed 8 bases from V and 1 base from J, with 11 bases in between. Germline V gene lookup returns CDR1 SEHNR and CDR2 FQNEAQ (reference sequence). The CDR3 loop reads CASRETGNTEAFF. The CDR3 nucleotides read TGTGCCAGCCGAGAGACAGGGAACACTGAAGCTTTCTTT.

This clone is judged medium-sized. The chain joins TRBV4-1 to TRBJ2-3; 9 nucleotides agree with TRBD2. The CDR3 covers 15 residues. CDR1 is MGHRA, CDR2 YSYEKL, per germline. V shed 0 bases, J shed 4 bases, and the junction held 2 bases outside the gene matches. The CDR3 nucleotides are TGCGCCAGCAGCCAAGAGCGGGGGGGCCCAGATACGCAGTATTTT. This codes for CASSQERGGPDTQYF.

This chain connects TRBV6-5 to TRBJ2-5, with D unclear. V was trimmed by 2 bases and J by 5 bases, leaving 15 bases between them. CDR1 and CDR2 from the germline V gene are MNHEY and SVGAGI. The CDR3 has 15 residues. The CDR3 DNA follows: TGTGCCAGCAGTTACACGGGCATCCCCGGGGAGACCCAGTACTTC. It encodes CASSYTGIPGETQYF.

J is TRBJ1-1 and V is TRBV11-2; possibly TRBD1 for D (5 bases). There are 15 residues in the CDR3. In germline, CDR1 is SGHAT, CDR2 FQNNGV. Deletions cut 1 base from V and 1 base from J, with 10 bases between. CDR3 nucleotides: TGTGCCAGCAGCTTAGTTCAGGGCCCGAACACTGAAGCTTTCTTT. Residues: CASSLVQGPNTEAFF. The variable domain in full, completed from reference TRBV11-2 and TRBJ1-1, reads EAGVAQSPRYKIIEKRQSVAFWCNPISGHATLYWYQQILGQGPKLLIQFQNNGVVDDSQLPKDRFSAERLKGVDSTLKIQPAKLEDSAVYLCASSLVQGPNTEAFFGQGTRLTVV.

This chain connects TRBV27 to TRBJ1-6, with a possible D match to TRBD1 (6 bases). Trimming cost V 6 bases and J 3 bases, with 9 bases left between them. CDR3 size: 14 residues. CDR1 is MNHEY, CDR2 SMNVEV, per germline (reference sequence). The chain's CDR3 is CASSRGNYNSPLHF. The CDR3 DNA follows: TGTGCCAGCAGCAGGGGAAACTATAATTCACCCCTCCACTTT.

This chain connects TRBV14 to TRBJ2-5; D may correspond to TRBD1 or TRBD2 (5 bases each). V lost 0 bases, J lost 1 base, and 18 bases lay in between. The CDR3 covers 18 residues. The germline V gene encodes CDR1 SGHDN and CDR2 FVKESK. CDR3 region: CASSQDRAGTVRQETQYF. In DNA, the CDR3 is TGTGCCAGCAGCCAAGATCGCGCCGGGACGGTGCGCCAAGAGACCCAGTACTTC.

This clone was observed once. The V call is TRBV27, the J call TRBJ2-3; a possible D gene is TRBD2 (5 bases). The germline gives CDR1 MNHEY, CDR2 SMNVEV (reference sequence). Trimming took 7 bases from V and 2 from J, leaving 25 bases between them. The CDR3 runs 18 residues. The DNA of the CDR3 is TGTGCCAGCAAGAAATCGGAAGCTAGCTTGGGGTACACAGATACGCAGTATTTT. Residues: CASKKSEASLGYTDTQYF.

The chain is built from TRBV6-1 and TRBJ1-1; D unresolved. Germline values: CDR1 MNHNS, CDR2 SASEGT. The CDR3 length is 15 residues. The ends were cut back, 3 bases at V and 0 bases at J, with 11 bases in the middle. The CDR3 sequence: CASSDMGRLNTEAFF. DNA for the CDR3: TGTGCCAGCAGTGACATGGGCAGATTGAACACTGAAGCTTTCTTT.

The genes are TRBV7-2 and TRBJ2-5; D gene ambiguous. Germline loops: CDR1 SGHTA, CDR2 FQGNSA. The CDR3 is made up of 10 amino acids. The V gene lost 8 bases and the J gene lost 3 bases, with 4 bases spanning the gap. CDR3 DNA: TGTGCCAGCGCCGAAGAGACCCAGTACTTC. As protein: CASAEETQYF.

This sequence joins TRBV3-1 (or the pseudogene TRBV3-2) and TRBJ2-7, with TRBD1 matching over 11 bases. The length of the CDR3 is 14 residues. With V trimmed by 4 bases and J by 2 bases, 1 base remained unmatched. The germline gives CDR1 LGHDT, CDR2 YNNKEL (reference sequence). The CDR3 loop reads CASSRGQGAYEQYF. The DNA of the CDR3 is TGTGCCAGCAGCCGGGGACAGGGGGCCTACGAGCAGTACTTC.

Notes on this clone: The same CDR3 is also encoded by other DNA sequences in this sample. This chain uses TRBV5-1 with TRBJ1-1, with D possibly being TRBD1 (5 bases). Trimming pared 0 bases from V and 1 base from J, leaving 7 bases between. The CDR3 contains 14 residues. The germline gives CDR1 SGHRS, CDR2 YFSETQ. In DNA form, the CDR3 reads TGCGCCAGCAGCTTGGACAGGCCGAACACTGAAGCTTTCTTT. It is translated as CASSLDRPNTEAFF.

The CDR3 region is CATGVADTQYF. In DNA form, the CDR3 reads TGTGCCACCGGTGTGGCAGATACGCAGTATTTT. The J gene is TRBJ2-3, the V gene TRBV24-1; no definite D call. The CDR3 covers 11 residues. The germline V gene has CDR1 KGHDR and CDR2 SFDVKD. The germline V and J ends were trimmed by 9 bases and 4 bases, with 7 bases remaining between them.

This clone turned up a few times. The CDR3 bases are TGTGCCAGCCTAATTCACCGGGACTTCTACACCTTC. It is translated as CASLIHRDFYTF. The chain combines TRBV5-8 with TRBJ1-2; D may be TRBD1 (5 bases). The V gene lost 7 bases and the J gene lost 10 bases, with 17 bases spanning the gap. The CDR3 contains 12 residues. The V gene's germline CDR1 is SGHTS and CDR2 YDEGEE.